These T cell receptor beta chains were read from a single sample in a study of blood T cells in healthy people across ages. TCRdb reanalysed the 5' RACE reads using MiXCR and keeps one entry per CDR3 protein. The sample holds about a million distinct CDR3 sequences, roughly 50% seen once. The sample was blood. The source is a man under 40 in good health. The CDR3 runs from the conserved cysteine through the conserved F or W. The order of the fields is clone size, J gene, D gene, V gene, CDR3 DNA, CDR3 protein. A D gene is named only where the DNA matches it firmly. Not every row has a clone size; where given, it reads once, few, many or a size class.

clone_size: -; j_call: TRBJ2-1; d_call: -; v_call: TRBV7-7; cdr3_nt: TGTGCTAGCAGTGGTACCGTAGGGGGGCAACAGTTCTTC; cdr3_aa: CASSGTVGGQQFF
clone_size: few; j_call: TRBJ2-5; d_call: -; v_call: TRBV20-1; cdr3_nt: TGCAGTGCTAGAGATCAGGCGTTGCGAAGCGTAGGGCAGGGAGAGACCCAGTACTTC; cdr3_aa: CSARDQALRSVGQGETQYF
clone_size: few; j_call: TRBJ2-1; d_call: TRBD2; v_call: TRBV12-3/TRBV12-4; cdr3_nt: TGTGCCAGCAGTAACGTAGCGGGGGTTATACCGCCATACTACAATGAGCAGTTCTTC; cdr3_aa: CASSNVAGVIPPYYNEQFF
clone_size: -; j_call: TRBJ2-7; d_call: TRBD1; v_call: TRBV5-1; cdr3_nt: TGCGCCAGCAGCGCACCCGACCGGGACAGGGGCTACGAGCAGTACTTC; cdr3_aa: CASSAPDRDRGYEQYF
clone_size: -; j_call: TRBJ2-3; d_call: -; v_call: TRBV9; cdr3_nt: TGTGCCAGCAGCGTAGGTTTCTCCCGCACAGATACGCAGTATTTT; cdr3_aa: CASSVGFSRTDTQYF
clone_size: -; j_call: TRBJ2-1; d_call: TRBD2; v_call: TRBV28; cdr3_nt: TGTGCCAGCAGTCCTGGACTAGCGCGGAGGAGTCGGGATGAGCAGTTCTTC; cdr3_aa: CASSPGLARRSRDEQFF
clone_size: -; j_call: TRBJ2-4; d_call: TRBD1; v_call: TRBV29-1; cdr3_nt: TGCAGCGTCGTGGACAGGGGAAAAAATTGGCAGTACTTC; cdr3_aa: CSVVDRGKNWQYF
clone_size: -; j_call: TRBJ2-5; d_call: -; v_call: TRBV6-6; cdr3_nt: TGTGCCAGCACCTTCGGGGCCGCAGAGACCCAGTACTTC; cdr3_aa: CASTFGAAETQYF
clone_size: -; j_call: TRBJ2-1; d_call: TRBD1; v_call: TRBV15; cdr3_nt: TGTGCCACCGTTAGGGACAGGGCGCTCAATGAGCAGTTCTTC; cdr3_aa: CATVRDRALNEQFF
clone_size: many; j_call: TRBJ2-3; d_call: -; v_call: TRBV4-1; cdr3_nt: TGCGCCAGCAGCAAACGTAGCGCAGATACGCAGTATTTT; cdr3_aa: CASSKRSADTQYF
clone_size: many; j_call: TRBJ1-2; d_call: TRBD1; v_call: TRBV12-3/TRBV12-4; cdr3_nt: TGTGCCAGCAGTTCGACCGGACAGGGAAGGGGCTATGGCTACACCTTC; cdr3_aa: CASSSTGQGRGYGYTF
clone_size: few; j_call: TRBJ2-3; d_call: -; v_call: TRBV27; cdr3_nt: TGTGCCAGCAGTGTCTTTTCCCCCCTCTTAGATAGCACAGATACGCAGTATTTT; cdr3_aa: CASSVFSPLLDSTDTQYF
clone_size: few; j_call: TRBJ1-4; d_call: -; v_call: TRBV18; cdr3_nt: TGTGCCAGCTCACGGTCAGAAAATGAAAAACTGTTTTTT; cdr3_aa: CASSRSENEKLFF
clone_size: -; j_call: TRBJ2-5; d_call: -; v_call: TRBV11-1; cdr3_nt: TGTGCCAGCAGCCCCGCGGGGTCAGAGACCCAGTACTTC; cdr3_aa: CASSPAGSETQYF
clone_size: -; j_call: TRBJ2-1; d_call: -; v_call: TRBV5-1; cdr3_nt: TGCGCCAGCAGTCCAATGTACAATGAGCAGTTCTTC; cdr3_aa: CASSPMYNEQFF
clone_size: -; j_call: TRBJ1-4; d_call: TRBD1; v_call: TRBV5-1; cdr3_nt: TGCGCCAGCAGCCACCTACCGGGACAGGGTTTCTTAGACGAAAAACTGTTTTTT; cdr3_aa: CASSHLPGQGFLDEKLFF
clone_size: few; j_call: TRBJ1-1; d_call: -; v_call: TRBV27; cdr3_nt: TGTGCCAGCAGTCCCCTAGCATTTAACACTGAAGCTTTCTTT; cdr3_aa: CASSPLAFNTEAFF
clone_size: few; j_call: TRBJ2-7; d_call: TRBD1; v_call: TRBV6-5; cdr3_nt: TGTGCCAGCAGTTACTCAGGGACAGGGGTCCACGAGCAGTACTTC; cdr3_aa: CASSYSGTGVHEQYF
clone_size: -; j_call: TRBJ2-3; d_call: -; v_call: TRBV29-1; cdr3_nt: TGCAGCATTCCGGTACAGTTCACAGATACGCAGTATTTT; cdr3_aa: CSIPVQFTDTQYF
clone_size: -; j_call: TRBJ2-7; d_call: TRBD2; v_call: TRBV4-1; cdr3_nt: TGCGCCAGCAGCCAAGAGACTAGCGCTCACTCCTACGAGCAGTACTTC; cdr3_aa: CASSQETSAHSYEQYF
clone_size: few; j_call: TRBJ1-2; d_call: -; v_call: TRBV5-1; cdr3_nt: TGCGCCAGCAGCTTGACAGGGTATAATGGCTACACCTTC; cdr3_aa: CASSLTGYNGYTF
clone_size: -; j_call: TRBJ2-1; d_call: -; v_call: TRBV29-1; cdr3_nt: TGCAGCGTTGGGAGGACCTACAATGAGCAGTTCTTC; cdr3_aa: CSVGRTYNEQFF
clone_size: -; j_call: TRBJ2-3; d_call: TRBD2; v_call: TRBV28; cdr3_nt: TGTGCCAGCAGCCGACCCCCCGGGGGGGGCACAGATACGCAGTATTTT; cdr3_aa: CASSRPPGGGTDTQYF
clone_size: -; j_call: TRBJ2-1; d_call: -; v_call: TRBV19; cdr3_nt: TGTGCCAGTAAAAGGGGGAGCGAGAATGAGCAGTTCTTC; cdr3_aa: CASKRGSENEQFF
clone_size: many; j_call: TRBJ2-7; d_call: TRBD1; v_call: TRBV28; cdr3_nt: TGTGCCAGCAGTAGTGGGACAGGGATCTACGAGCAGTACTTC; cdr3_aa: CASSSGTGIYEQYF
clone_size: few; j_call: TRBJ1-5; d_call: -; v_call: TRBV4-2; cdr3_nt: TGTGCCAGCAGCCAGCTACCTAACGGGGCTCAGCCCCAGCATTTT; cdr3_aa: CASSQLPNGAQPQHF
clone_size: -; j_call: TRBJ2-7; d_call: -; v_call: TRBV7-9; cdr3_nt: TGTGCCAGCAGCTCATTGAGCCTCGAGCAGTACTTC; cdr3_aa: CASSSLSLEQYF
clone_size: few; j_call: TRBJ1-1; d_call: TRBD1; v_call: TRBV20-1; cdr3_nt: TGCAGTGCTAGGACAGGGGGTAGCGACACTGAAGCTTTCTTT; cdr3_aa: CSARTGGSDTEAFF
clone_size: few; j_call: TRBJ2-7; d_call: -; v_call: TRBV6-2/TRBV6-3; cdr3_nt: TGTGCCAGCAGTTCCACCCTCGAGCAGTACTTC; cdr3_aa: CASSSTLEQYF
clone_size: -; j_call: TRBJ2-1; d_call: -; v_call: TRBV5-1; cdr3_nt: TGCGCCAGCAGCCACGGACAGTCCTACAATGAGCAGTTCTTC; cdr3_aa: CASSHGQSYNEQFF
clone_size: once; j_call: TRBJ1-1; d_call: TRBD1; v_call: TRBV10-3; cdr3_nt: TGTGCCATCAGGGCAGGGGGCAGTTGGACTGAAGCTTTCTTT; cdr3_aa: CAIRAGGSWTEAFF
clone_size: -; j_call: TRBJ1-6; d_call: TRBD1; v_call: TRBV20-1; cdr3_nt: TGCAGTGCTACCCAGGGGGCTTTCTACATTAATTCACCCCTCCCCTTT; cdr3_aa: CSATQGAFYINSPLPF
clone_size: -; j_call: TRBJ2-1; d_call: TRBD1; v_call: TRBV6-1; cdr3_nt: TGTGCCAGCAGGGGGACAGGGTTCTATGAGCAGTTCTTC; cdr3_aa: CASRGTGFYEQFF
clone_size: -; j_call: TRBJ2-7; d_call: TRBD2; v_call: TRBV10-3; cdr3_nt: TGTGCCATCAGTGGCCGGGCGGGGGACTCCTACGAGCGGTACTTC; cdr3_aa: CAISGRAGDSYERYF
clone_size: few; j_call: TRBJ2-7; d_call: -; v_call: TRBV28; cdr3_nt: TGTGCCAGCAGATTGGGACCGCGTTACGAGCAGTACTTC; cdr3_aa: CASRLGPRYEQYF
clone_size: few; j_call: TRBJ2-3; d_call: TRBD2; v_call: TRBV13; cdr3_nt: TGTGCCAGCAGCTCCCTAGGTAGCGGGATAAGCACAGATACGCAGTATTTT; cdr3_aa: CASSSLGSGISTDTQYF
clone_size: -; j_call: TRBJ1-2; d_call: -; v_call: TRBV10-3; cdr3_nt: TGTGCCATCAGGCGGGAAAACTATGGCTACACCTTC; cdr3_aa: CAIRRENYGYTF
clone_size: -; j_call: TRBJ1-4; d_call: TRBD1; v_call: TRBV25-1; cdr3_nt: TGTGCCAGCAGTGCTTACAGGGGGTTGGAGGAAAAACTGTTTTTT; cdr3_aa: CASSAYRGLEEKLFF
clone_size: -; j_call: TRBJ2-5; d_call: -; v_call: TRBV15; cdr3_nt: TGTGCCACCAGCAGAGATTTGAACAGGAAAGAGACCCAGTACTTC; cdr3_aa: CATSRDLNRKETQYF
clone_size: few; j_call: TRBJ2-1; d_call: TRBD1; v_call: TRBV20-1; cdr3_nt: TGCAGTGCTAGTGGGGGACAGGGGGCGCAAAATGAGCAGTTCTTC; cdr3_aa: CSASGGQGAQNEQFF
clone_size: -; j_call: TRBJ2-7; d_call: -; v_call: TRBV27; cdr3_nt: TGTGCCAGCAGTTTATGGACCGGGACGAGCGGAGAGCCCTACGAGCAGTACTTC; cdr3_aa: CASSLWTGTSGEPYEQYF
clone_size: -; j_call: TRBJ2-1; d_call: -; v_call: TRBV7-9; cdr3_nt: TGTGCCAGCAGCTTAGCATGGACCCCAGACAATGAGCAGTTCTTC; cdr3_aa: CASSLAWTPDNEQFF